These 32 T cell receptor beta chains originate from one sample sequenced in a study of blood T cell repertoires in COVID-19. Using immunoSEQ multiplex PCR, the repertoire was profiled, and TCRdb retains in-frame clones only, with some absent. The table has roughly 54,000 clones, 90% seen once; the top ten hold roughly 3.9%. Sequencing was done on a sample of peripheral blood. Receptors were obtained from a man between 45 and 60 years old with acute or convalescent COVID-19.

The chain uses TRBV15 and TRBJ2-1; D not certain. Deletions cut 1 base from V and 9 bases from J, with 7 bases between. The germline CDR1 and CDR2 sequences are LNHNV and YYDKDF (reference sequence). The CDR3 is 12 amino acids. CDR3 protein: CATSRASGEQFF. Written as DNA, the CDR3 is TGTGCCACCAGCAGAGCATCGGGTGAGCAGTTCTTC.

J is TRBJ2-1 and V is TRBV29-1; 8 bases are shared with TRBD1. The V gene's germline CDR1 is SQVTM and CDR2 ANQGSEA. After removal of 7 bases from V and 7 bases from J, the junction contained 6 bases not matched to a gene. CDR3 length: 12 amino acids. The CDR3 DNA is TGCAGCGGGACAGGGTTTCGGAATGAGCAGTTCTTC. It is translated as CSGTGFRNEQFF.

V gene TRBV6-5 combines with J gene TRBJ1-2, with TRBD1 matching 7 bases. Germline V gene lookup returns CDR1 MNHEY and CDR2 SVGAGI. Trimming at V came to 4 bases and at J to 1 base, leaving 9 bases not matched to a gene. The CDR3 length is 16 residues. CDR3: CASSSPSRGYNYGYTF. The CDR3 DNA reads TGTGCCAGCAGTTCTCCCTCCAGGGGGTATAACTATGGCTACACCTTC.

This clone showed up just a few times. The gene calls are TRBV6-4 and TRBJ1-2; TRBD1 might be the D (6 bases). The germline V gene encodes CDR1 MRHNA and CDR2 SNTAGT. CDR3 length: 13 amino acids. V lost 6 bases to trimming and J lost 9 bases, with 17 bases between them. The DNA for the CDR3 is TGTGCCAGCAGCTCTACAGGGTTCGGTAGCTACACCTTC. Translated, it gives CASSSTGFGSYTF.

J is TRBJ2-3 and V is TRBV3-1 (or the pseudogene TRBV3-2); possible D gene TRBD2, 6 bases. V was trimmed by 5 bases and J by 2 bases, leaving 20 bases between them. The length of the CDR3 is 17 residues. CDR1 and CDR2 (germline): LGHDT, YNNKEL (reference sequence). This chain's CDR3 is CASSRLGAGNPTDTQYF. DNA for the CDR3: TGTGCCAGCAGCAGATTAGGGGCGGGAAACCCCACAGATACGCAGTATTTT.

The chain uses TRBV19 and TRBJ1-2; D remains ambiguous. The germline gives CDR1 LNHDA, CDR2 SQIVND (reference sequence). The CDR3 has 14 residues. The V and J ends lost 4 bases and 4 bases respectively, with 13 bases between them. The CDR3 reads CASSTLQKLYGYTF. CDR3 DNA sequence: TGTGCCAGTAGTACCCTACAGAAACTCTATGGCTACACCTTC.

Written as DNA, the CDR3 is TGTGCCAGCAGCCGGACAGGTTACGAGCAGTACTTC. Translated: CASSRTGYEQYF. The rearrangement uses TRBV13 and TRBJ2-7, with 7 bases matching TRBD1. Looked up from germline, CDR1 is PRHDT and CDR2 is FYEKMQ (reference sequence). The V gene end was trimmed by 5 bases and the J gene end by 4 bases; junction bases not matched to a gene: 2. The CDR3 is made up of 12 amino acids.

This chain links TRBV19 with TRBJ2-7; a weak D match, TRBD1 (6 bases). This CDR3 spans 17 amino acids. Germline CDR1 is LNHDA and CDR2 is SQIVND (reference sequence). Trimming pared 0 bases from V and 0 bases from J, leaving 15 bases between. The CDR3, as DNA: TGTGCCAGTAGTATAGATCCACCGACAGGTAGCTCCTACGAGCAGTACTTC. It translates to CASSIDPPTGSSYEQYF.

This chain uses TRBV24-1 with TRBJ2-3; 10 bases align to TRBD1. Germline V gives CDR1 KGHDR, CDR2 SFDVKD. Trimming cost V 4 bases and J 3 bases; bases outside gene matches: 6. The CDR3 is made up of 16 amino acids. CDR3 protein: CATSDRGQGGTDTQYF. The CDR3 DNA reads as TGTGCCACCAGTGACCGTGGACAGGGGGGGACAGATACGCAGTATTTT.

J is TRBJ2-7 and V is TRBV6-6, with TRBD1 matching 9 bases. The germline V gene has CDR1 MNHNY and CDR2 SVGAGI (reference sequence). This CDR3 comprises 14 residues. The CDR3 coding sequence is TGTGCAAGCGGCTTCCGACAGGGGGTCAACGAGCAGTACTTC. This codes for CASGFRQGVNEQYF.

Concerning this clone: One end of the junction is discordant with germline, which a read error may explain. V is TRBV9 and J is TRBJ1-1, with a possible D match to TRBD1 (5 bases). The CDR3 sequence is 17 residues long. Germline CDR1 SGDLS, CDR2 YYNGEE. CDR3 in DNA: TGTGCCAGCAGCGTAGCTGGGGCATTATCCATGAACACTCAAGCTTTCTTT. Translation gives CASSVAGALSMNTQAFF.

The CDR3 DNA follows: TGTGCCAGCAGCTTGGCCCCGGGACAGGGGGGAGAGACCCAGTACTTC. It translates to CASSLAPGQGGETQYF. The chain has TRBV5-6 and TRBJ2-5, with 11 bases that match TRBD1. CDR1 is SGHDT, CDR2 YYEEEE, per germline. This CDR3 region has 16 residues. V shed 0 bases and J 4 bases; nucleotides not matched to a gene: 5.

The chain joins TRBV27 to TRBJ1-1; maybe TRBD1 (6 bases). The CDR3 loop spans 16 amino acids. CDR1 and CDR2 from the germline V gene are MNHEY and SMNVEV (reference sequence). V shed 5 bases and J shed 1 base, with 17 bases lying between them. DNA of the CDR3: TGTGCCAGCAGTCGCCCCCAGACAGGTCGGAACACTGAAGCTTTCTTT. Its translation: CASSRPQTGRNTEAFF.

There are a few counts of this clone. This sequence joins TRBV21-1 and TRBJ2-7; whether TRBD1, the table's D call, matches the DNA was not checked. TRBV21-1 is termed a pseudogene. This CDR3 region has 16 residues. CDR3 sequence: CASSKPTVTESYEQYF. The CDR3 nucleotides read TGTGCCAGCAGCAAACCGACGGTGACAGAATCCTACGAGCAGTACTTC.

The rearrangement links TRBV25-1 to TRBJ2-7; 8 bases match TRBD1. Germline V lookup: CDR1 MGHDK, CDR2 SYGVNS. The CDR3 sequence is 16 residues long. The V and J ends lost 5 bases and 2 bases, in that order; junction bases with no gene match: 11. Written as DNA, the CDR3 is TGTGCCAGCAGTCCCTTCGGACAGGGACAAACCTACGAGCAGTACTTC. Protein sequence: CASSPFGQGQTYEQYF.

The rearrangement joins TRBV30 to TRBJ1-6, with 11 nucleotides matching TRBD1. Germline CDR1 is GTSNPN and CDR2 is SVGIG (reference sequence). This CDR3 comprises 17 residues. Losses at the gene ends were 3 bases for V and 8 bases for J; bases not matched to a gene: 12. In nucleotides, the CDR3 is TGTGCCTGGAGCCATTCACTGGGACAGGGGGGTGATTCACCCCTCCACTTT. This translates into CAWSHSLGQGGDSPLHF.

The chain carries TRBV10-3 and TRBJ2-7; TRBD1 agrees at 12 bases. The ends lost 0 bases at V and 2 bases at J; junction bases unmatched: 8. Per germline, CDR1 ENHRY and CDR2 SYGVKD. This CDR3 has 18 residues. The DNA for the CDR3 is TGTGCCATCAGTGAGTCTGGGACAGGGGGCATGAAAACCTACGAGCAGTACTTC. This gives the protein CAISESGTGGMKTYEQYF.

The chain links TRBV3-1 (or the pseudogene TRBV3-2) to TRBJ2-1; D not resolved. Trimming removed 4 bases from V and 3 bases from J, with 10 bases in between. This CDR3 has 14 amino acids. Per germline, CDR1 LGHDT and CDR2 YNNKEL (reference sequence). Here the CDR3 reads CASSLPRNYNEQFF. In DNA, the CDR3 is TGTGCCAGCAGCCTCCCGCGGAACTACAATGAGCAGTTCTTC.

This chain connects TRBV9 to TRBJ1-1; no clear D gene. Germline CDR1 is SGDLS and CDR2 is YYNGEE. Trimming took 4 bases from V and 0 from J, leaving 7 bases between them. CDR3 length: 13 residues. CDR3: CASSLLLNTEAFF. CDR3 DNA: TGTGCCAGCAGCCTACTCCTGAACACTGAAGCTTTCTTT.

The genes are TRBV10-1 and TRBJ2-1; 15 bases are a match to TRBD2. The length of the CDR3 is 15 residues. Looked up from germline, CDR1 is WNHNN and CDR2 is SYGVQD (reference sequence). Trimming took 6 bases from V and 7 from J; bases not matched to a gene: 4. As DNA, the CDR3 is TGCGCCAGCAGCAGGACTAGCGGGAGGGGTAATGAGCAGTTCTTC. As protein: CASSRTSGRGNEQFF.

A few counts support this clone. The J gene is TRBJ2-3, the V gene TRBV6-1, with 10 positions matching TRBD2. The V gene's germline CDR1 is MNHNS and CDR2 SASEGT. The CDR3 covers 14 residues. V shed 2 bases, J shed 4 bases, and the junction held 0 bases outside the gene matches. CDR3 in DNA: TGTGCCAGCAGTGAACTAGCGGGAGCAGATACGCAGTATTTT. This gives the protein CASSELAGADTQYF.

CDR3 in amino acids: CASSQAGLAAQVTQYF. CDR3 nucleotide sequence: TGTGCCAGCAGCCAAGCGGGACTAGCGGCCCAAGTCACCCAGTACTTC. The rearrangement uses TRBV3-1 (or the pseudogene TRBV3-2) and TRBJ2-5; 11 bases are shared with TRBD2. Germline V lookup: CDR1 LGHDT, CDR2 YNNKEL (reference sequence). V gave up 1 base and J gave up 8 bases; unmatched junction bases: 9. CDR3 length: 16 residues.

The chain employs TRBV5-5 and TRBJ1-5; the D is unclear. Germline values: CDR1 SGHKS, CDR2 YYEKEE (reference sequence). This CDR3 contains 15 residues. Trimming took off 4 bases at V and 2 bases at J, with 13 bases between the two ends. The CDR3 here is CASSLEMQGNQPQHF. The CDR3 DNA reads TGTGCCAGCAGCCTGGAAATGCAGGGCAATCAGCCCCAGCATTTT.

The chain uses TRBV2 and TRBJ1-1; D may be TRBD1 (6 bases). The length of the CDR3 is 15 residues. Between the trimmed V and J ends, which lost 6 bases and 1 base, there was a span of 15 bases. Germline CDR1 SNHLY, CDR2 FYNNEI. The CDR3 spells CASRTQGVSNTEAFF. CDR3 nucleotide sequence: TGTGCCAGCAGGACACAGGGCGTGTCGAACACTGAAGCTTTCTTT.

J is TRBJ2-1 and V is TRBV7-9; D is possibly TRBD2 (6 bases). This CDR3 is 17 amino acids long. V lost 4 bases to trimming and J lost 2 bases, with 18 bases between them. Germline V gene data show CDR1 as SEHNR and CDR2 as FQNEAQ (reference sequence). The CDR3 region has the DNA TGTGCCAGCAGCTCCCCTTTAGGGGCGGGGCCCTACAATGAGCAGTTCTTC. Translated, it gives CASSSPLGAGPYNEQFF.

This chain connects TRBV5-1 to TRBJ1-1; D possibly corresponds to TRBD1 (5 bases). The CDR3 spans 13 residues. CDR1 is SGHRS, CDR2 YFSETQ, per germline. V shed 6 bases and J shed 5 bases, with 14 bases lying between them. The chain's CDR3 is CASTISGGTEAFF. The CDR3 region has the DNA TGCGCCAGCACCATCAGCGGGGGTACTGAAGCTTTCTTT.

This clone appeared once. J is TRBJ2-3 and V is TRBV4-3, with TRBD1 as a possible D gene (6 bases). In germline, CDR1 is LGHNA, CDR2 YSLEER. V lost 1 base and J 4 bases, leaving 15 bases between the germline ends. The CDR3 spans 16 residues. The DNA for the CDR3 is TGCGCCAGCAGCCAAGTGTCGCCAGGGGTTGCAGATACGCAGTATTTT. This sequence encodes CASSQVSPGVADTQYF.

The chain combines TRBV7-2 with TRBJ1-2, with 8 bases matching TRBD1. There are 15 residues in the CDR3. Germline CDR1 is SGHTA and CDR2 is FQGNSA. V dropped 5 bases and J dropped 5; count of bases not matched to a gene: 10. DNA of the CDR3: TGTGCCAGCAGCCCCACAGGGGGTGGATTATATGGCTACACCTTC. Translation gives CASSPTGGGLYGYTF.

The chain combines TRBV6-4 with TRBJ2-3, with 9 nucleotides matching TRBD2. The V gene end was trimmed by 2 bases and the J gene end by 4 bases; junction bases not matched to a gene: 19. The germline gives CDR1 MRHNA, CDR2 SNTAGT. The CDR3 totals 20 residues. The CDR3: CASSDQPSGEILAGADTQYF. The CDR3 bases are TGTGCCAGCAGTGACCAGCCTAGCGGGGAAATTCTAGCTGGCGCAGATACGCAGTATTTT.

This chain connects TRBV11-2 to TRBJ1-4, with D perhaps matching TRBD1 (5 bases). Germline values: CDR1 SGHAT, CDR2 FQNNGV. CDR3 length: 14 residues. Trimming shortened V by 4 bases and J by 8 bases, and 14 bases separated the two germline ends. DNA for the CDR3: TGTGCCAGCAGCTCGGGGGAGTGGGAAGAAAAACTGTTTTTT. It codes for CASSSGEWEEKLFF.

In its sample, this clone was seen once. The chain employs TRBV10-2 and TRBJ2-1; 12 bases line up with TRBD2. The CDR3 is 14 amino acids. Germline assignment: CDR1 WSHSY and CDR2 SAAADI. V was clipped by 2 bases and J by 7 bases; unmatched bases: 0. CDR3 DNA: TGCGCCAGCAGTGAGCTAGCGGGAGGGAATGAGCAGTTCTTC. It codes for CASSELAGGNEQFF.

The chain uses TRBV4-1 and TRBJ2-3, with D possibly TRBD1 on 5 matching bases. V lost 7 bases, J lost 5 bases, and 13 bases lay in between. Germline V gene sequence: CDR1 MGHRA, CDR2 YSYEKL. CDR3 size: 13 residues. The CDR3 bases are TGCGCCAGCATGGGGCCAAGGGGAGATACGCAGTATTTT. Its translation: CASMGPRGDTQYF.